This T cell receptor beta chain was found in a study of blood T cell repertoires in COVID-19. Whole-study context: Both acute and convalescent COVID-19 samples were obtained from the United States, Italy and Spain. In each case, the material was cDNA or gDNA derived from T cells, B-cell-depleted T cells, or PBMCs.

Per the original data handling: Reference gene primers were amplified, and this amplification served to estimate nucleated cell counts. Generated by immunoSEQ multiplex PCR, the TCRdb table keeps only in-frame clones and is missing some. That table gives V, J and clone size, and the DNA gave D and trimming. The table has tens of thousands of clones, over 75% seen once; the top ten hold more than 4%. Sequenced input: peripheral blood. The sequence was collected from a human donor in a cohort sampled during active COVID-19.

As DNA, the CDR3 is TGTGCCAGCAGGACCGACATGTCCCCTGGAAACACCATATATTTT. Residues: CASRTDMSPGNTIYF. The J gene is TRBJ1-3, the V gene TRBV6-5; D unclear. Trimming removed 6 bases from V and 2 bases from J, with 14 bases in between. Germline V gives CDR1 MNHEY, CDR2 SVGAGI. CDR3 length: 15 amino acids.